A selection of T cell receptor beta chains follows, all from one sample in a study of blood T cell repertoires in COVID-19. Here immunoSEQ multiplex PCR was the method, and the copy in TCRdb shows in-frame clones only, minus some. The sample records 150,000 to 200,000 clones, roughly 79% being singletons. Sequenced sample: peripheral blood. The receptor set was obtained from a woman older than 75 with COVID-19, enrolled during active disease. Both conserved end residues are part of each CDR3. Each record gives: J gene, clone size, D gene, V gene, CDR3 protein, CDR3 DNA. D genes are given only for firm matches. Where a row states a size, it is once, few, many or the class of an expanded clone; other rows omit it.

TRBJ1-4,NA,TRBD1,TRBV2,CASSEGTAVEKLFF,TGTGCCAGCAGTGAGGGGACAGCGGTTGAAAAACTGTTTTTT
TRBJ1-6,NA,NA,TRBV3-1/TRBV3-2,CASSQEAGTYNSPLHF,TGTGCCAGCAGCCAAGAGGCAGGGACCTATAATTCACCCCTCCACTTT
TRBJ2-5,NA,TRBD2,TRBV7-6,CASSPGLAGAQETQYF,TGTGCCAGCAGCCCCGGACTAGCGGGAGCGCAAGAGACCCAGTACTTC
TRBJ2-1,NA,NA,TRBV7-2,CASRETGSSYNEQFF,TGTGCCAGCAGAGAGACGGGAAGCTCCTACAATGAGCAGTTCTTC
TRBJ1-5,few,NA,TRBV2,CASTGADNQPQHF,TGTGCCAGCACAGGGGCAGACAATCAGCCCCAGCATTTT
TRBJ1-6,few,NA,TRBV7-8,CATRRMEDSPLHF,TGTGCCACCCGGCGGATGGAGGATTCACCCCTCCACTTT
TRBJ1-2,NA,NA,TRBV18,CASSLTTLGDTNYGYTF,TGTGCCAGCTCACTTACTACTTTGGGAGACACTAACTATGGCTACACCTTC
TRBJ2-1,NA,TRBD2,TRBV15,CATSIDSGRDEQFF,TGTGCCACCAGCATTGATAGCGGGAGAGATGAGCAGTTCTTC
TRBJ2-3,NA,TRBD2,TRBV5-4,CASSQALTSGGAVHTDTQYF,TGTGCCAGCAGCCAGGCTCTTACTAGCGGGGGGGCAGTCCACACAGATACGCAGTATTTT
TRBJ1-1,once,TRBD1,TRBV9,CASSVGIGAGGQANTEAFF,TGTGCCAGCAGCGTAGGAATCGGGGCTGGGGGACAGGCGAACACTGAAGCTTTCTTT
TRBJ1-5,NA,NA,TRBV3-1/TRBV3-2,CASSQYESQPQHF,TGTGCCAGCAGCCAATACGAGAGTCAGCCCCAGCATTTT
TRBJ1-5,NA,NA,TRBV19,CASSGAGRGNQPQHF,TGTGCCAGTAGTGGGGCAGGCCGGGGCAATCAGCCCCAGCATTTT
TRBJ1-6,NA,NA,TRBV7-9,CASSLYSDSPLHF,TGTGCCAGCAGCTTATATTCAGATTCACCCCTCCACTTT
TRBJ1-6,NA,NA,TRBV2,CASSARDSALNSPLHF,TGTGCCAGCAGTGCTCGAGACAGCGCCCTTAATTCACCCCTCCACTTT
TRBJ1-5,few,NA,TRBV7-2,CASSPQYSNQPQHF,TGTGCCAGCAGCCCCCAGTATAGCAATCAGCCCCAGCATTTT
TRBJ2-2,NA,TRBD2,TRBV6-6,CASSYPSGGLTGELFF,TGTGCCAGCAGTTATCCTAGCGGGGGGCTCACCGGGGAGCTGTTTTTT
TRBJ2-7,NA,TRBD1,TRBV7-2,CASSLRTGGYEQYF,TGTGCCAGCAGCTTACGGACAGGGGGCTACGAGCAGTACTTC
TRBJ1-5,NA,NA,TRBV19,CASSIGHRASQPQHF,TGTGCCAGTAGTATAGGTCACAGGGCAAGTCAGCCCCAGCATTTT
TRBJ2-1,NA,TRBD2,TRBV15,CATSRDHPSGSYNEQFF,TGTGCCACCAGCAGAGATCATCCTAGCGGCTCCTACAATGAGCAGTTCTTC
TRBJ1-2,once,NA,TRBV10-1,CASSDSGTGANYGYTF,TGCGCCAGCAGTGATTCCGGGACTGGAGCTAACTATGGCTACACCTTC
TRBJ1-2,NA,TRBD1,TRBV5-6,CASSLGDRTMGYTF,TGTGCCAGCAGCTTGGGGGACAGGACTATGGGCTACACCTTC
TRBJ2-7,NA,NA,TRBV1,CTSSQVWASGGPDEQYF,TGCACCAGCAGCCAAGTTTGGGCTAGCGGGGGTCCCGACGAGCAGTACTTC
TRBJ2-7,once,NA,TRBV14,CASSQKQGQGPSYEQYF,TGTGCCAGCAGCCAAAAGCAAGGCCAGGGGCCCTCCTACGAGCAGTACTTC
TRBJ2-3,NA,NA,TRBV19,CASSIGGTTTDTQYF,TGTGCCAGTAGTATAGGGGGGACAACCACAGATACGCAGTATTTT
TRBJ1-1,NA,NA,TRBV5-5,CASSLVGQSEAFF,TGTGCCAGCAGCTTGGTGGGACAATCAGAAGCTTTCTTT
TRBJ1-6,NA,TRBD1,TRBV6-5,CASTWGGQGPSPLHF,TGTGCCAGCACCTGGGGGGGACAGGGTCCTTCACCCCTCCACTTT
TRBJ2-1,NA,TRBD2,TRBV5-1,CASSLEEREVNEQFF,TGCGCCAGCAGCTTGGAGGAGCGGGAGGTGAATGAGCAGTTCTTC
TRBJ2-2,NA,NA,TRBV2,CASSARSFTGELFF,TGTGCCAGCAGTGCTAGATCCTTCACCGGGGAGCTGTTTTTT
TRBJ2-3,NA,NA,TRBV18,CASSPPSGQGGTDTQYF,TGTGCCAGCTCACCACCCTCCGGACAGGGAGGGACAGATACGCAGTATTTT
TRBJ2-7,NA,TRBD1,TRBV11-2,CASSEGQGARLEQYF,TGTGCCAGCAGCGAAGGACAGGGGGCCCGTCTCGAGCAGTACTTC
TRBJ2-6,NA,NA,TRBV2,CASSVFQVYGANVLTF,TGTGCCAGCAGTGTCTTCCAGGTTTATGGGGCCAACGTCCTGACTTTC
TRBJ2-1,NA,TRBD2,TRBV5-1,CASSPGTSPYNEQFF,TGCGCCAGCAGCCCCGGGACTAGCCCTTACAATGAGCAGTTCTTC
TRBJ1-5,NA,NA,TRBV7-9,CATTQGNQPQHF,TGTGCCACTACGCAGGGAAATCAGCCCCAGCATTTT
TRBJ2-6,few,NA,TRBV19,CASSISHAGANVLTF,TGTGCCAGTAGTATATCCCATGCTGGGGCCAACGTCCTGACTTTC
TRBJ2-7,NA,TRBD1,TRBV29-1,CSVEAAGGSYEQYF,TGCAGCGTTGAGGCCGCAGGGGGTAGCTACGAGCAGTACTTC
TRBJ1-2,NA,NA,TRBV29-1,CSVRPWQELYGYTF,TGCAGCGTCCGCCCTTGGCAGGAACTCTATGGCTACACCTTC
TRBJ1-6,NA,NA,TRBV3-1/TRBV3-2,CASSQSGLYNSPLHF,TGTGCCAGCAGCCAATCAGGTCTCTATAATTCACCCCTCCACTTT
TRBJ2-5,few,NA,TRBV7-2,CASSLVVLRGRETQYF,TGTGCCAGCAGCTTAGTAGTCCTTCGGGGGAGGGAGACCCAGTACTTC
TRBJ2-1,NA,NA,TRBV27,CASSTPNNEQFF,TGTGCCAGCAGTACCCCTAACAATGAGCAGTTCTTC
TRBJ2-5,NA,TRBD2,TRBV4-1,CASSQWATSGRGETQYF,TGCGCCAGCAGCCAATGGGCAACTAGCGGGAGAGGAGAGACCCAGTACTTC
TRBJ2-7,NA,TRBD2,TRBV2,CASSQGLAYDEQYF,TGTGCCAGCAGCCAGGGACTAGCTTACGACGAGCAGTACTTC
TRBJ2-7,NA,NA,TRBV12-3/TRBV12-4,CASSPGTYYEQYF,TGTGCCAGCAGTCCCGGGACATACTACGAGCAGTACTTC
TRBJ2-1,NA,NA,TRBV2,CASTRDGYNEQFF,TGTGCCAGCACTAGAGACGGATACAATGAGCAGTTCTTC
TRBJ2-7,NA,TRBD2,TRBV4-1,CASSPGTSGRRDEQYF,TGCGCCAGCAGCCCCGGGACTAGCGGGAGGAGGGACGAGCAGTACTTC
TRBJ2-2,NA,TRBD1,TRBV4-3,CASSQDGWRTGGPGELFF,TGCGCCAGCAGCCAAGATGGATGGAGGACAGGGGGCCCCGGGGAGCTGTTTTTT
TRBJ2-6,few,NA,TRBV10-3,CAISDSSGANVLTF,TGTGCCATCAGTGACAGCTCTGGGGCCAACGTCCTGACTTTC
TRBJ2-5,NA,TRBD2,TRBV3-1/TRBV3-2,CASSRGTSGSPWETQYF,TGTGCCAGCAGCCGCGGGACTAGCGGGAGTCCATGGGAGACCCAGTACTTC
TRBJ1-5,NA,TRBD1,TRBV6-6,CASSVTGVYVNQPQHF,TGTGCCAGCAGCGTGACAGGGGTTTATGTCAATCAGCCCCAGCATTTT
TRBJ1-5,NA,NA,TRBV10-2,CASTGDINQPQHF,TGCGCCAGCACGGGGGATATCAATCAGCCCCAGCATTTT
TRBJ2-3,few,NA,TRBV9,CASSVGTIRTDTQYF,TGTGCCAGCAGCGTAGGGACTATTCGTACAGATACGCAGTATTTT
TRBJ2-7,NA,NA,TRBV4-2,CASSPIPDSVYEQYF,TGTGCCAGCAGCCCCATCCCCGACAGCGTTTACGAGCAGTACTTC
TRBJ1-5,NA,TRBD1,TRBV5-5,CASSLSFPGQYNQPQHF,TGTGCCAGCAGCTTGTCCTTCCCGGGACAGTACAATCAGCCCCAGCATTTT
TRBJ1-5,NA,NA,TRBV27,CASSLSRHSNQPQHF,TGTGCCAGCAGTTTATCTAGACATAGTAATCAGCCCCAGCATTTT
TRBJ1-3,NA,TRBD1,TRBV9,CASSVAGTGVSSSGNTIYF,TGTGCCAGCAGCGTAGCCGGGACAGGGGTTTCGAGCTCTGGAAACACCATATATTTT
TRBJ1-6,NA,NA,TRBV25-1,CASSLTGYNSPLHF,TGTGCCAGCAGTCTAACGGGATATAATTCACCCCTCCACTTT
TRBJ2-3,once,NA,TRBV5-6,CASSLLTRGDTQYF,TGTGCCAGCAGCTTGCTCACTCGTGGAGATACGCAGTATTTT
TRBJ2-2,NA,NA,TRBV3-1/TRBV3-2,CASSLPGARAGELFF,TGTGCCAGCAGCCTCCCAGGGGCGCGGGCCGGGGAGCTGTTTTTT
TRBJ2-5,NA,TRBD1,TRBV5-1,CASSLGQGAPWYQETQYF,TGCGCCAGCAGCTTGGGGCAGGGGGCACCTTGGTACCAAGAGACCCAGTACTTC